This TCR beta chain comes out of a study of PD-1 blockade in classical Hodgkin lymphoma. Overall study results and limits: Those patients who began receiving nivolumab less than 1 year after ASCT had lower diversity, and they were excluded. In CD4+ cells, TCR diversity went up significantly by C4D1, but in CD8+ cells it did not.

From germline, CDR1 is ENHRY and CDR2 SYGVKD. This CDR3 is 14 amino acids long. V was pared by 5 bases and J by 8 bases, with 6 bases of the junction left unmatched. Each and every patient relapsed after autologous stem cell transplantation, and patients got differing brentuximab vedotin exposure. With magnetic negative selection, CD4+ T cells were purified from PBMCs that had been thawed. Assay: immunoSEQ multiplex PCR; the TCRdb copy retains only in-frame clones and omits some. The sample records over 20,000 clones, 84% being singletons. With respect to this clone: Its antigen is currently unknown.

The specimen comprised CD4+ T cells from blood, sampled at baseline. This sequence originates from a human donor with classical Hodgkin lymphoma. This chain connects TRBV10-3 to TRBJ1-4, with 9 bases matching TRBD1. The CDR3 spells CAISSRDREEKLFF. CDR3 coding DNA: TGTGCCATCAGTTCCCGGGACAGGGAAGAAAAACTGTTTTTT.